Shown below are 16 T cell receptor beta chains from a single sample sequenced in a study of T cell responses to AZD1222 COVID-19 vaccine. Using immunoSEQ multiplex PCR, the repertoire was profiled, and TCRdb retains in-frame clones only, with some absent. This table has approximately 150,000 clones, about 91% appearing once. The specimen comprised peripheral blood, sampled on day 0 of AZD1222 vaccination. These receptor sequences come from an adult in good health.

V and J are TRBV18 and TRBJ1-3, with 9 bases fitting TRBD1. Germline V gene sequence: CDR1 KGHSH, CDR2 LQKENI. Unmatched junction bases numbered 4, after V lost 3 bases and J lost 4 bases. This CDR3 is 15 amino acids long. CDR3 amino acids: CASSPEQGAGNTIYF. DNA for the CDR3: TGTGCCAGCTCACCTGAACAGGGGGCAGGAAACACCATATATTTT. The whole variable domain, remainder taken from reference TRBV18 and TRBJ1-3, is NAGVMQNPRHLVRRRGQEARLRCSPMKGHSHVYWYRQLPEEGLKFMVYLQKENIIDESGMPKERFSAEFPKEGPSILRIQQVVRGDSAAYFCASSPEQGAGNTIYFGEGSWLTVV.

The gene calls are TRBV7-2 and TRBJ2-5; TRBD2 agrees at 8 bases. The CDR3 runs to 14 residues. With 1 base clipped from V and 5 bases from J, the junction kept 3 bases outside the gene matches. CDR1 and CDR2 from the germline V gene are SGHTA and FQGNSA. The CDR3 DNA follows: TGTGCCAGCAGCTTAGAGACTAGCGCGGAGACCCAGTACTTC. Translated: CASSLETSAETQYF.

V usage is TRBV29-1 and J usage is TRBJ2-7, with 8 bases that match TRBD2. V lost 5 bases, J lost 4 bases, and 10 bases stayed unmatched. The CDR3 is 14 residues long. Germline-derived CDR1 and CDR2 are SQVTM and ANQGSEA. Written as DNA, the CDR3 is TGCAGCGTTACTAGCGGCCTGTCGCCGTACGAGCAGTACTTC. Amino acid sequence: CSVTSGLSPYEQYF.

The rearrangement joins TRBV9 to TRBJ1-1; D is unresolved. Between the trimmed V and J ends, which lost 4 bases and 0 bases, there was a span of 7 bases. Germline V CDR1 and CDR2: SGDLS, YYNGEE. CDR3 length: 13 residues. The CDR3 DNA sequence: TGTGCCAGCAGCCTGACACTGAACACTGAAGCTTTCTTT. It translates to CASSLTLNTEAFF.

The J gene is TRBJ1-2, the V gene TRBV24-1; D gene uncertain. Germline CDR1 and CDR2: KGHDR and SFDVKD. The CDR3 loop spans 13 amino acids. Trimming shortened V by 5 bases and J by 8 bases, and 14 bases separated the two germline ends. CDR3 bases: TGTGCCACCAGTGCTGGGCCACTCTTGGGCTACACCTTC. Translated, it gives CATSAGPLLGYTF.

The chain recombines TRBV13 with TRBJ2-5; 11 bases map to TRBD2. There are 21 residues in the CDR3. Per the germline V gene, CDR1 is PRHDT and CDR2 is FYEKMQ (reference sequence). Losses at the gene ends were 8 bases for V and 5 bases for J; bases not matched to a gene: 28. Written as DNA, the CDR3 is TGTGCCAGCTCAAGCACAACTCTCCGACTAGCGGGGCAGCCCAACCCCGAGACCCAGTACTTC. This codes for CASSSTTLRLAGQPNPETQYF.

The chain has TRBV9 and TRBJ1-4, with D unresolved. V shed 4 bases and J shed 9 bases, with 10 bases lying between them. Germline-derived CDR1 and CDR2 are SGDLS and YYNGEE. The CDR3 is 12 amino acids. CDR3 in DNA: TGTGCCAGCAGCCTAGACGGAAAAAAACTGTTTTTT. The encoded protein is CASSLDGKKLFF. The entire variable domain, with the rest obtained from reference TRBV9 and TRBJ1-4, is as follows: DSGVTQTPKHLITATGQRVTLRCSPRSGDLSVYWYQQSLDQGLQFLIQYYNGEERAKGNILERFSAQQFPDLHSELNLSSLELGDSALYFCASSLDGKKLFFGSGTQLSVL.

The V and J genes are TRBV6-4 and TRBJ2-7; D not certain. The germline V and J ends were trimmed by 4 bases and 0 bases, with 10 bases remaining between them. Germline V lookup: CDR1 MRHNA, CDR2 SNTAGT. The CDR3 is made up of 14 amino acids. The CDR3 here is CASSVNIDSYEQYF. The CDR3 nucleotides are TGTGCCAGCAGTGTAAACATAGACTCCTACGAGCAGTACTTC.

The chain joins TRBV4-2 to TRBJ1-2; D perhaps matches TRBD1 (6 bases). CDR3 length: 16 residues. V was clipped by 4 bases and J by 6 bases, with 21 bases between them. CDR1 and CDR2 (germline): LGHNA, YNFKEQ. CDR3 sequence reads: CASSLSEQGMSHGYTF. The CDR3 DNA sequence: TGTGCCAGCAGCCTTAGTGAACAGGGTATGAGTCATGGCTACACCTTC.

The rearrangement uses TRBV29-1 and TRBJ2-1; 7 bases are shared with TRBD1. With V trimmed by 7 bases and J by 6 bases, 3 bases remained unmatched. The CDR3 covers 11 residues. Looked up from germline, CDR1 is SQVTM and CDR2 is ANQGSEA. This chain's CDR3 is CSANRGNEQFF. The CDR3 nucleotides are TGCAGCGCTAACAGGGGCAATGAGCAGTTCTTC.

The chain links TRBV25-1 to TRBJ1-2, with TRBD1 matching 8 bases. V lost 5 bases, J lost 2 bases, and 10 bases stayed unmatched. The CDR3 is made up of 16 amino acids. Germline assignment: CDR1 MGHDK and CDR2 SYGVNS. The DNA for the CDR3 is TGTGCCAGCAGTAAGGCTCAGGGACAGGCCAACTATGGCTACACCTTC. This encodes CASSKAQGQANYGYTF.

The J gene is TRBJ2-7, the V gene TRBV6-5; 7 nucleotides match TRBD1. CDR1 and CDR2 from the germline V gene are MNHEY and SVGAGI. V dropped 6 bases and J dropped 2; count of bases not matched to a gene: 7. This CDR3 contains 14 residues. CDR3 bases: TGTGCCAGCAGAACAGGGGAACTAGCCTACGAGCAGTACTTC. Translating gives CASRTGELAYEQYF.

The V call is TRBV15, the J call TRBJ1-1, with TRBD1 matching 11 bases. Germline lookup yields CDR1 LNHNV and CDR2 YYDKDF (reference sequence). J was trimmed by 5 bases and V by 1 base; bases with no gene match: 6. CDR3 length: 16 amino acids. CDR3 sequence reads: CATSRASGTGGTEAFF. CDR3 sequence (DNA): TGTGCCACCAGCAGAGCCTCCGGGACAGGGGGAACTGAAGCTTTCTTT.

As DNA, the CDR3 is TGCGCCAGCAGCCCCGGGACCGCAACCTACGAGCAGTACTTC. It yields the protein CASSPGTATYEQYF. The chain links TRBV5-1 to TRBJ2-7; D may match TRBD1 or TRBD2 (5 bases each). Trimming took 4 bases from V and 2 from J, leaving 13 bases between them. The germline V gene has CDR1 SGHRS and CDR2 YFSETQ. This CDR3 region has 14 residues.

V is TRBV6-5 and J is TRBJ1-4; the D is unclear. The CDR3 is 15 residues long. Germline CDR1 is MNHEY and CDR2 is SVGAGI. Between the trimmed V and J ends, which lost 0 bases and 5 bases, there was a span of 10 bases. The CDR3 DNA reads TGTGCCAGCAGTTACTCGGGAAGGGAGAATGAAAAACTGTTTTTT. The encoded protein is CASSYSGRENEKLFF.

V is TRBV19 and J is TRBJ2-1, with D perhaps TRBD1 (5 bases). The CDR3 spans 11 residues. V shed 3 bases and J shed 9 bases, with 6 bases lying between them. Germline loops: CDR1 LNHDA, CDR2 SQIVND (reference sequence). CDR3 protein: CASSMGLEQFF. DNA of the CDR3: TGTGCCAGTAGTATGGGGCTTGAGCAGTTCTTC.